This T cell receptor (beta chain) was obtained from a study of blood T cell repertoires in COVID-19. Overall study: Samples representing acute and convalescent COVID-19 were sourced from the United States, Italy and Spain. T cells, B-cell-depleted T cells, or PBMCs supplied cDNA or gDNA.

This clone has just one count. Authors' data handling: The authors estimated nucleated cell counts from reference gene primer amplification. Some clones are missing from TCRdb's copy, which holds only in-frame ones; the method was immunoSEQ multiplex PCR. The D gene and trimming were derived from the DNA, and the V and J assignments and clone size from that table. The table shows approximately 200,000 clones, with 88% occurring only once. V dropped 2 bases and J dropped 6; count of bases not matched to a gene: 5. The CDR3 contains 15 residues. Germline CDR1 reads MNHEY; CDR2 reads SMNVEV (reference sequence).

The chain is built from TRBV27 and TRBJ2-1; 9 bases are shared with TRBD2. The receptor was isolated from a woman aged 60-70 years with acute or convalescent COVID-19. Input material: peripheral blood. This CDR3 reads CASSLRREGLNEQFF. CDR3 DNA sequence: TGTGCCAGCAGTTTACGGCGGGAGGGCCTCAATGAGCAGTTCTTC.